Listed here are 2 T cell receptor beta chains from one sample, sequenced in a study of vaccination effects on CD4 cells after COVID-19. Here immunoSEQ multiplex PCR was the method, and the copy in TCRdb shows in-frame clones only, minus some. The sample shows more than 15,000 clones, roughly 80% of them seen only once. Their antigens are not known. Before sequencing took place, the ViraFEST assay used viral peptide pools to expand antigen-specific CD4+ T cells. Researchers isolated CD4+ T cells once 9 to 11 days of culture had elapsed. A positive SARS-CoV-2 PCR test fell between March and December 2020. Material: CD4+ T cells from PBMCs cultured with SARS-CoV-2 spike peptides, obtained before COVID-19 vaccination. The receptor source for this set is a human donor who had a prior SARS-CoV-2 infection.

This clone was seen a few times. The rearrangement joins TRBV11-3 to TRBJ2-1; D is unclear. In germline, CDR1 is SGHNT, CDR2 YENEEA. The CDR3 has 13 residues. Trimming took 0 bases from V and 4 from J, leaving 4 bases between them. CDR3 sequence (DNA): TGTGCCAGCAGCTTAGAGGAATACAATGAGCAGTTCTTC. Protein sequence: CASSLEEYNEQFF.

The chain employs TRBV11-1 and TRBJ1-1; D ambiguous. CDR1 and CDR2 from the germline V gene are SGHAT and FQDESV (reference sequence). This CDR3 is built from 15 residues. V was shortened by 4 bases and J by 2 bases, with 14 bases between the two germline ends. The DNA of the CDR3 is TGTGCCAGCAGCTCGGAGATTCAGGAAAACACTGAAGCTTTCTTT. It yields the protein CASSSEIQENTEAFF.